This record covers a single TCR beta chain. Antigen unknown. Each CDR3 protein gets one entry after TCRdb re-called the RT-PCR reads with MiXCR. The sample contains 800,000 to 1,000,000 distinct CDR3 sequences, 21% of which appear only once. V dropped 11 bases and J dropped 10 bases, with 21 bases sitting between them. Germline V CDR1 and CDR2: MNHEY, SMNVEV (reference sequence). CDR3 length: 13 amino acids. This entry is derived from a study of response to subunit inactivated influenza vaccine. Overall study results and limits: It was suggested by the authors that few new T cells are recruited by each seasonal influenza vaccination.

This TCR was sampled from a man aged 50-60 years who received an inactivated influenza vaccine. Sequenced material: PBMCs from blood, taken 5 to 6 days after vaccination. The chain links TRBV27 to TRBJ2-1; tentative D call: TRBD1 (6 bases). CDR3 loop: CACQGQGLTEQFF. The CDR3 DNA follows: TGTGCCTGCCAAGGGCAGGGGCTAACGGAGCAGTTCTTC.